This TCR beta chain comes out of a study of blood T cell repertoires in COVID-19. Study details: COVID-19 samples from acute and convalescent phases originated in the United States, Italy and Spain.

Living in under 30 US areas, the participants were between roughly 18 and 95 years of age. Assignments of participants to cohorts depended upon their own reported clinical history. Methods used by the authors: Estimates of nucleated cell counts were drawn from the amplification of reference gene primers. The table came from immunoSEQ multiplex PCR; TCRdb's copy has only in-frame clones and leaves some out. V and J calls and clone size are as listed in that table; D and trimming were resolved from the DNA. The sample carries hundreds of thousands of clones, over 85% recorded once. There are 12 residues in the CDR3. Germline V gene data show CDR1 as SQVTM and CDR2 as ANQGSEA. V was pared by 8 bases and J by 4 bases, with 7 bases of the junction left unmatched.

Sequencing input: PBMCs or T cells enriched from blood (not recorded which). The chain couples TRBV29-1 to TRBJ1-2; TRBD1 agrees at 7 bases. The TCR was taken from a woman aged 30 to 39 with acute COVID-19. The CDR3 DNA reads TGCAGCTCCGGGACAGCCGCCTATGGCTACACCTTC. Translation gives CSSGTAAYGYTF.